This T cell receptor (beta chain) derives from a study of T cells in localized non-small cell lung cancer. Study results and limitations: Because researchers sequenced only one region of the tumor, heterogeneity is still possible.

Clones were sequenced by immunoSEQ multiplex PCR, and TCRdb holds only the in-frame ones, with some missing. The sample lists some 64,000 clones, roughly 76% seen once, with less than 5.5% in the top ten. On this clone: The antigen remains unidentified.

V lost 3 bases and J lost 5, with 13 bases in between. CDR1 MNHEY and CDR2 SMNVEV come from the germline V gene (reference sequence). This CDR3 contains 14 residues. The gene calls are TRBV27 and TRBJ2-5, with unresolved D. The sequence was collected from a man aged 35-69 years with stage II lung adenocarcinoma. The sequenced sample was PBMCs, obtained before any cancer treatment. The CDR3 DNA sequence: TGTGCCAGCAGTTTTGTCTCAGCCCGTGAGACCCAGTACTTC. It translates to CASSFVSARETQYF.